The 29 T cell receptor beta chains below all came from one sample that was sequenced in a study of T cell repertoires in cytomegalovirus infection. TCRdb re-called the reads with MiXCR, one entry per CDR3 protein. Here the sample spans roughly 310,000 distinct CDR3 sequences, roughly 28% being singletons. These TCRs are of unknown antigen specificity. Sequencing used cultured PBMCs, obtained from culture after CMV antigen stimulation. The receptors come from a human donor in good health (CMV status not recorded). Some clones in this sample may be carry-over from other donors' samples.

The rearrangement uses TRBV9 and TRBJ1-5; D unclear. V was pared by 0 bases and J by 1 base, with 8 bases between. This CDR3 region has 15 residues. Germline V gene sequence: CDR1 SGDLS, CDR2 YYNGEE. CDR3 protein: CASSVEGGSNQPQHF. The CDR3 DNA reads as TGTGCCAGCAGCGTAGAAGGAGGGAGCAATCAGCCCCAGCATTTT. The whole variable domain, remainder taken from reference TRBV9 and TRBJ1-5, is DSGVTQTPKHLITATGQRVTLRCSPRSGDLSVYWYQQSLDQGLQFLIQYYNGEERAKGNILERFSAQQFPDLHSELNLSSLELGDSALYFCASSVEGGSNQPQHFGDGTRLSIL.

This clonotype was observed a handful of times. The chain employs TRBV20-1 and TRBJ1-4, with D maybe TRBD1 (5 bases). CDR1 and CDR2 from the germline V gene are DFQATT and SNEGSKA (reference sequence). Deletions cut 0 bases from V and 8 bases from J, with 16 bases between. This CDR3 is built from 15 residues. The chain's CDR3 is CSARDGGEGLEKLFF. The DNA for the CDR3 is TGCAGTGCTAGAGATGGGGGTGAGGGACTCGAAAAACTGTTTTTT.

The CDR3 loop reads CSARDPPEQYF. The CDR3 DNA reads as TGCAGTGCTAGAGATCCCCCCGAGCAGTACTTC. This sequence joins TRBV20-1 and TRBJ2-7; D is ambiguous. Germline loops: CDR1 DFQATT, CDR2 SNEGSKA (reference sequence). This CDR3 region has 11 residues. Trimming took off 0 bases at V and 6 bases at J, with 6 bases between the two ends.

J is TRBJ2-1 and V is TRBV5-4; the match to TRBD1 covers 9 bases. The germline CDR1 and CDR2 sequences are SGHNT and YYREEE (reference sequence). V gave up 0 bases and J gave up 3 bases; unmatched junction bases: 4. The CDR3 covers 16 residues. CDR3 coding DNA: TGTGCCAGCAGCTTGGCGGACAGGGGAGGCTACAATGAGCAGTTCTTC. Its translation: CASSLADRGGYNEQFF.

The chain is built from TRBV11-2 and TRBJ2-3; D ambiguous. Trimming stripped 5 bases from V and 3 bases from J, with 9 bases between. Germline V gene data show CDR1 as SGHAT and CDR2 as FQNNGV. The CDR3 covers 13 residues. The CDR3: CASSLPVTDTQYF. The DNA of the CDR3 is TGTGCCAGCAGCCTCCCGGTTACAGATACGCAGTATTTT.

The J gene is TRBJ1-6, the V gene TRBV5-5, with no clear D. The germline gives CDR1 SGHKS, CDR2 YYEKEE (reference sequence). The V gene lost 6 bases and the J gene lost 0 bases, with 7 bases spanning the gap. CDR3 length: 14 amino acids. The CDR3 region has the DNA TGTGCCAGCAAGGATGGCTCCTATAATTCACCCCTCCACTTT. This codes for CASKDGSYNSPLHF.

J is TRBJ2-5 and V is TRBV28; D uncertain. V was trimmed by 1 base and J by 0 bases, leaving 9 bases between them. The CDR3 has 15 residues. The germline gives CDR1 MDHEN, CDR2 SYDVKM. The CDR3 region is CASSLFGFNQETQYF. The CDR3 DNA follows: TGTGCCAGCAGTTTATTCGGATTTAACCAAGAGACCCAGTACTTC.

DNA of the CDR3: TGTGCCAGCCACGACAGGGGCTCCTACGAGCAGTACTTC. Amino acid sequence: CASHDRGSYEQYF. This sequence joins TRBV27 and TRBJ2-7; TRBD1 matches 8 bases. Germline-derived CDR1 and CDR2 are MNHEY and SMNVEV (reference sequence). V lost 8 bases, J lost 0 bases, and 3 bases stayed unmatched. The CDR3 has 13 amino acids.

This clonotype has a handful of counts. This sequence joins TRBV6-1 and TRBJ2-6; no clear D gene. The CDR3 extends over 15 amino acids. Germline V gene data show CDR1 as MNHNS and CDR2 as SASEGT. Trimming cost V 1 base and J 2 bases, with 6 bases left between them. Here the CDR3 DNA reads TGTGCCAGCAGTGAAGTTCCAACTGGGGCCAACGTCCTGACTTTC. This encodes CASSEVPTGANVLTF.

The V and J genes are TRBV27 and TRBJ1-1; D may be TRBD1 (6 bases). CDR3 length: 15 residues. V was pared by 4 bases and J by 4 bases, with 16 bases between. Germline V gene sequence: CDR1 MNHEY, CDR2 SMNVEV (reference sequence). This CDR3 reads CASSSYGQPGTEAFF. In DNA, the CDR3 is TGTGCCAGCAGTTCTTACGGACAGCCGGGCACTGAAGCTTTCTTT.

This clonotype was counted ten times or more. This chain joins TRBV28 and TRBJ1-2; D perhaps matches TRBD1 (6 bases). The ends were cut back, 5 bases at V and 4 bases at J, with 14 bases in the middle. This CDR3 spans 14 amino acids. Germline values: CDR1 MDHEN, CDR2 SYDVKM. CDR3 in DNA: TGTGCCAGCAGTCTAGGGCAGGGGACCTATGGCTACACCTTC. Protein product: CASSLGQGTYGYTF.

By sample fraction, this clonotype is medium-sized. V usage is TRBV7-2 and J usage is TRBJ1-2; TRBD1 agrees at 8 bases. The CDR3 is made up of 15 amino acids. CDR1 is SGHTA and CDR2 is FQGNSA in the germline V gene. V was pared by 5 bases and J by 4 bases, with 9 bases of the junction left unmatched. The CDR3 loop reads CASSPGQGQVYGYTF. CDR3 sequence (DNA): TGTGCCAGCAGCCCTGGACAGGGACAGGTCTATGGCTACACCTTC.

This clonotype appeared a few times. The chain has TRBV19 and TRBJ2-7, with D maybe TRBD1 (6 bases). Trimming pared 5 bases from V and 3 bases from J, leaving 17 bases between. The CDR3 loop spans 15 amino acids. CDR1 is LNHDA, CDR2 SQIVND, per germline (reference sequence). CDR3 in amino acids: CASSAGPGTSYEQYF. The CDR3 DNA sequence: TGTGCCAGTAGTGCCGGGCCCGGGACAAGCTACGAGCAGTACTTC.

This clonotype was detected ten times or more. The chain uses TRBV7-3 and TRBJ2-7, with 10 bases lining up with TRBD2. Trimming took 2 bases from V and 1 from J; bases not matched to a gene: 8. CDR3 length: 17 residues. In germline, CDR1 is SGHTA, CDR2 FQGTGA. Here the CDR3 reads CASSLSSSGRQSYEQYF. The CDR3 nucleotides read TGTGCCAGCAGCTTATCCTCTAGCGGGAGACAATCCTACGAGCAGTACTTC. Based on the CDR3 plus reference TRBV7-3 and TRBJ2-7, the full variable domain is GAGVSQTPSNKVTEKGKYVELRCDPISGHTALYWYRQSLGQGPEFLIYFQGTGAADDSGLPNDRFFAVRPEGSVSTLKIQRTERGDSAVYLCASSLSSSGRQSYEQYFGPGTRLTVT.

This clonotype was found a few times. CDR3 in amino acids: CASSFKFGLGSEQYF. The CDR3 region has the DNA TGTGCCAGCAGTTTTAAGTTCGGACTAGGTTCCGAGCAGTACTTC. V is TRBV28 and J is TRBJ2-7; 7 nucleotides match TRBD2. The J segment lost 6 bases and the V segment lost 3 bases, leaving 11 bases of the junction unmatched. This CDR3 is built from 15 residues. The germline gives CDR1 MDHEN, CDR2 SYDVKM. The complete variable domain, with remaining parts taken from reference TRBV28 and TRBJ2-7, reads DVKVTQSSRYLVKRTGEKVFLECVQDMDHENMFWYRQDPGLGLRLIYFSYDVKMKEKGDIPEGYSVSREKKERFSLILESASTNQTSMYLCASSFKFGLGSEQYFGPGTRLTVT.

This clonotype has just a few counts. V and J are TRBV10-3 and TRBJ2-1; 7 bases fit TRBD2. Trimming removed 4 bases from V and 3 bases from J; junction bases left unmatched: 15. The CDR3 has 18 residues. CDR1 is ENHRY and CDR2 is SYGVKD in the germline V gene. CDR3 bases: TGTGCCATCAGTGGATTCGCCCTGCCTAGCGGAGTCTACAATGAGCAGTTCTTC. Protein product: CAISGFALPSGVYNEQFF.

This clonotype came up many times. The gene calls are TRBV7-2 and TRBJ2-5; 7 positions agree with TRBD2. V trimming: 5 bases; J trimming: 5 bases; junction bases outside the gene matches: 8. Germline V gives CDR1 SGHTA, CDR2 FQGNSA. This CDR3 is built from 14 residues. In nucleotides, the CDR3 is TGTGCCAGCAGCCAAAGCGGGATGGGGGAGACCCAGTACTTC. Its protein is CASSQSGMGETQYF.

The CDR3 sequence is CATRTRASAYEQYF. The CDR3 region has the DNA TGTGCCACCAGAACCAGAGCGTCGGCCTACGAGCAGTACTTC. The V call is TRBV27, the J call TRBJ2-7; D uncertain. V was cut by 10 bases and J by 2 bases, with 18 bases left in between. The CDR3 is 14 amino acids. CDR1 and CDR2 (germline): MNHEY, SMNVEV (reference sequence).

This clonotype was seen only a few times. V gene TRBV7-2 combines with J gene TRBJ2-4, with unresolved D. CDR1 and CDR2 from the germline V gene are SGHTA and FQGNSA. V was pared by 0 bases and J by 0 bases, with 12 bases between. The CDR3 runs 17 residues. The CDR3 sequence: CASSLASSVKAKNIQYF. The CDR3 coding sequence is TGTGCCAGCAGCTTAGCAAGTTCGGTGAAAGCCAAAAACATTCAGTACTTC.

This rearrangement joins TRBV6-1 to TRBJ2-7, with D hard to call. Per germline, CDR1 MNHNS and CDR2 SASEGT. The V gene lost 4 bases and the J gene lost 0 bases, with 10 bases spanning the gap. The CDR3 has 14 amino acids. The CDR3 is CASSVQHISYEQYF. The CDR3 bases are TGTGCCAGCAGTGTACAGCATATCTCCTACGAGCAGTACTTC.

This clonotype was detected ten times or more. The V gene is TRBV4-1, the J gene TRBJ1-6, with a possible D match to TRBD1 (5 bases). Trimming took off 5 bases at V and 3 bases at J, with 14 bases between the two ends. The germline V gene encodes CDR1 MGHRA and CDR2 YSYEKL. This CDR3 contains 16 residues. As DNA, the CDR3 is TGCGCCAGCAGCTCTCATACAGGCCGCTATAATTCACCCCTCCACTTT. Amino acid sequence: CASSSHTGRYNSPLHF.

This clonotype appeared a few times. The chain has TRBV12-3 or TRBV12-4 and TRBJ1-5; 9 bases are a match to TRBD1. The CDR3 has 14 amino acids. Germline trimming cut 6 bases from V and 6 bases from J; bases unmatched to any gene: 6. DNA of the CDR3: TGTGCCAGCAGCTCACAGGGGGCGGGTCAGCCCCAGCATTTT. Its translation is CASSSQGAGQPQHF.

In its sample, this clonotype was seen a few times. V is TRBV5-4 and J is TRBJ2-3; tentative D call: TRBD1 (5 bases). The CDR3 covers 14 residues. The germline CDR1 and CDR2 sequences are SGHNT and YYREEE (reference sequence). V was shortened by 5 bases and J by 2 bases, with 12 bases between the two germline ends. In DNA form, the CDR3 reads TGTGCCAGCAGGGACGGACAATTCACAGATACGCAGTATTTT. This encodes CASRDGQFTDTQYF.

This clonotype was seen at least ten times. The rearrangement links TRBV28 to TRBJ1-5; D may be TRBD1 (6 bases). The CDR3 spans 14 residues. The V gene lost 4 bases and the J gene lost 7 bases, with 14 bases spanning the gap. CDR1 is MDHEN and CDR2 is SYDVKM in the germline V gene. CDR3 protein: CASSSGAYGQPQHF. CDR3 DNA sequence: TGTGCCAGCAGTTCAGGGGCCTACGGGCAGCCCCAGCATTTT.

Of note for this clonotype: At one of its ends the junction is not consistent with the germline gene, which may arise from a read error. The CDR3 reads CASSLWGTGRNSGANVLTF. CDR3 sequence (DNA): TGCGCCAGCAGTTTATGGGGGACAGGGAGAAACTCTGGGGCCAACGTCCTGACTTTC. This chain links TRBV28 with TRBJ2-6, with 9 positions matching TRBD1. The germline gives CDR1 MDHEN, CDR2 SYDVKM. The CDR3 covers 19 residues.

The V call is TRBV2, the J call TRBJ2-1, with D hard to call. The V gene lost 7 bases and the J gene lost 4 bases, with 5 bases spanning the gap. Germline CDR1 SNHLY, CDR2 FYNNEI. The CDR3 is 11 amino acids. This CDR3 reads CASTRYNEQFF. In DNA, the CDR3 is TGTGCCAGCACCCGATACAATGAGCAGTTCTTC.

The chain couples TRBV5-4 to TRBJ2-1; the D gene is possibly TRBD2 (6 bases). Trimming cost V 6 bases and J 3 bases, with 13 bases left between them. CDR1 and CDR2 (germline): SGHNT, YYREEE (reference sequence). The length of the CDR3 is 14 residues. The CDR3 bases are TGTGCCAGCAACAGCGGGCTGAACTACAATGAGCAGTTCTTC. Translating it yields CASNSGLNYNEQFF.

The chain recombines TRBV6-6 with TRBJ1-6; a weak D match, TRBD1 (6 bases). CDR1 and CDR2 from the germline V gene are MNHNY and SVGAGI (reference sequence). This CDR3 spans 13 amino acids. DNA of the CDR3: TGTGCTCTGACAGGCGTGAGGGATTCACCCCTCCACTTT. Protein sequence: CALTGVRDSPLHF.

This clonotype was seen repeatedly, ten times or more. This chain connects TRBV7-2 to TRBJ1-2; D not certain. This CDR3 has 15 amino acids. Trimming took off 7 bases at V and 4 bases at J, with 19 bases between the two ends. Germline-derived CDR1 and CDR2 are SGHTA and FQGNSA. CDR3: CASTHLESSLYGYTF. CDR3 in DNA: TGTGCCAGCACCCACCTAGAATCGTCCCTCTATGGCTACACCTTC. Drawing the rest from reference TRBV7-2 and TRBJ1-2, the complete variable domain is GAGVSQSPSNKVTEKGKDVELRCDPISGHTALYWYRQSLGQGLEFLIYFQGNSAPDKSGLPSDRFSAERTGGSVSTLTIQRTQQEDSAVYLCASTHLESSLYGYTFGSGTRLTVV.